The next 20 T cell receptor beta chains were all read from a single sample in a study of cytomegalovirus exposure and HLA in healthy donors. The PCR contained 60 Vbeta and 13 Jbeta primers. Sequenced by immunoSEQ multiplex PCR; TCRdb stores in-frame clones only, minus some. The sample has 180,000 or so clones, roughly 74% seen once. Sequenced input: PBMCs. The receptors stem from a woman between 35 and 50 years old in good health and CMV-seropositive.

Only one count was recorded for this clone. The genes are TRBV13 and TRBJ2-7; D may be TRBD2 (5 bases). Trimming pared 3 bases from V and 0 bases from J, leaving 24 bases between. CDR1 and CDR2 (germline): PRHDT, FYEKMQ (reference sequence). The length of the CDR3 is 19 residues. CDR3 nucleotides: TGTGCCAGCAGCTTTGGGCCGCGGGTAAACTACTCGAGCTCCTACGAGCAGTACTTC. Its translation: CASSFGPRVNYSSSYEQYF. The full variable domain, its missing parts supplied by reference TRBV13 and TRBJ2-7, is AAGVIQSPRHLIKEKRETATLKCYPIPRHDTVYWYQQGPGQDPQFLISFYEKMQSDKGSIPDRFSAQQFSDYHSELNMSSLELGDSALYFCASSFGPRVNYSSSYEQYFGPGTRLTVT.

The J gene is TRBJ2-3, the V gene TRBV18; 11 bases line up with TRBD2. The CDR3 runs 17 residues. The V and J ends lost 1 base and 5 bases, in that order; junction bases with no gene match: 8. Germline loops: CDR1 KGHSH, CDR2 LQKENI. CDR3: CASSPRLTSGSLDTQYF. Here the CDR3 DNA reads TGTGCCAGCTCACCACGTTTAACTAGCGGGAGTTTAGATACGCAGTATTTT. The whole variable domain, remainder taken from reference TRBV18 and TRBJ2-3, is NAGVMQNPRHLVRRRGQEARLRCSPMKGHSHVYWYRQLPEEGLKFMVYLQKENIIDESGMPKERFSAEFPKEGPSILRIQQVVRGDSAAYFCASSPRLTSGSLDTQYFGPGTRLTVL.

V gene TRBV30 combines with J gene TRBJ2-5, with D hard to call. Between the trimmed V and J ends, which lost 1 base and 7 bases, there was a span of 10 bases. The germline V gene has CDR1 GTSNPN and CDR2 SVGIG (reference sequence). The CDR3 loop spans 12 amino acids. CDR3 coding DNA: TGTGCCTGGAGTGCGGCTCGAGGGACCCAGTACTTC. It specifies CAWSAARGTQYF.

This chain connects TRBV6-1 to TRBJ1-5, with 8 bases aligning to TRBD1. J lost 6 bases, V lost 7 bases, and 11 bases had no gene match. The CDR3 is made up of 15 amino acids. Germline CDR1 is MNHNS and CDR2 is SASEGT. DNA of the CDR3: TGTGCCAGCATCATTGGACAGGGAGGAATTCAGCCCCAGCATTTT. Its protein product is CASIIGQGGIQPQHF.

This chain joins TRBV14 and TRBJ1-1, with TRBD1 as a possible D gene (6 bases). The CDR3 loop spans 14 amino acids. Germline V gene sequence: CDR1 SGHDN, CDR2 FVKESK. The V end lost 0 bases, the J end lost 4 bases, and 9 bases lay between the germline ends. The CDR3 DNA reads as TGTGCCAGCAGCCAAGAAAGAGGGGGCACTGAAGCTTTCTTT. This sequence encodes CASSQERGGTEAFF.

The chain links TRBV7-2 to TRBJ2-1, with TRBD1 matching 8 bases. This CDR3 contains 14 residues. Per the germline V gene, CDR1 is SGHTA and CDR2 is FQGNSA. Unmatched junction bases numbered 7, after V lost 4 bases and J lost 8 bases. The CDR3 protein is CASSSRTGSDEQFF. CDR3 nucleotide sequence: TGTGCCAGCAGCTCCAGGACAGGGTCAGATGAGCAGTTCTTC.

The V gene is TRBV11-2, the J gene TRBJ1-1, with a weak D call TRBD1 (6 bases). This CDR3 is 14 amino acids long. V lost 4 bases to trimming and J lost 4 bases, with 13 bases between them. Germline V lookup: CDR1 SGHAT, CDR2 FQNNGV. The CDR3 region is CASSSSYRVTEAFF. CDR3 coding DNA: TGTGCCAGCAGCTCGTCCTACAGGGTCACTGAAGCTTTCTTT. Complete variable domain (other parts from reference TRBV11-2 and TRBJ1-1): EAGVAQSPRYKIIEKRQSVAFWCNPISGHATLYWYQQILGQGPKLLIQFQNNGVVDDSQLPKDRFSAERLKGVDSTLKIQPAKLEDSAVYLCASSSSYRVTEAFFGQGTRLTVV.

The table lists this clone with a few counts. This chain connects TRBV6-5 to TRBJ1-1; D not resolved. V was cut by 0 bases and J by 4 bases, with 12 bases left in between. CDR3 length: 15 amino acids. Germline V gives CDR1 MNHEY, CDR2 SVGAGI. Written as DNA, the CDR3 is TGTGCCAGCAGTTACTCAGTTCTGGGCCGCACTGAAGCTTTCTTT. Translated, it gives CASSYSVLGRTEAFF.

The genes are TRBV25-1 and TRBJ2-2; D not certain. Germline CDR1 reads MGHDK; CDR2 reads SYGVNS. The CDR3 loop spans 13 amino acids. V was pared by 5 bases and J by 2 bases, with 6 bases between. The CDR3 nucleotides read TGTGCCAGCAGTCTTTTAAACACCGGGGAGCTGTTTTTT. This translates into CASSLLNTGELFF.

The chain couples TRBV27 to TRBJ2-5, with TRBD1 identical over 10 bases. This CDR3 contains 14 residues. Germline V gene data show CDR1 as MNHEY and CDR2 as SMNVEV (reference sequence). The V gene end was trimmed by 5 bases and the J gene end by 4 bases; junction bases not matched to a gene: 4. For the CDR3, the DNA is TGTGCCAGCAGTCCGGGACAGGGGCGAGAGACCCAGTACTTC. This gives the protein CASSPGQGRETQYF.

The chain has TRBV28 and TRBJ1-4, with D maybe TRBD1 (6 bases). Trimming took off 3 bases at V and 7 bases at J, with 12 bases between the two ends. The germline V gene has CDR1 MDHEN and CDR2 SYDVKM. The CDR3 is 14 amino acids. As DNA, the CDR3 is TGTGCCAGCAGTTTGCGGGGGCTGAGTGAAAAACTGTTTTTT. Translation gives CASSLRGLSEKLFF.

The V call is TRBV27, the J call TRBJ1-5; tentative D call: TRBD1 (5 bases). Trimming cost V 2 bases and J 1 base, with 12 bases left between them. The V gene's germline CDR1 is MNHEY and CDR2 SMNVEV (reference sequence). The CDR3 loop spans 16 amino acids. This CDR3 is CASSLGGDPSNQPQHF. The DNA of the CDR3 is TGTGCCAGCAGTTTAGGGGGGGACCCAAGCAATCAGCCCCAGCATTTT.

CDR3 sequence: CASSPTGQAYEQYF. In nucleotides, the CDR3 is TGTGCCAGTAGTCCGACCGGACAGGCCTACGAGCAGTACTTC. The J gene is TRBJ2-7, the V gene TRBV19, with TRBD1 identical over 7 bases. Germline CDR1 and CDR2: LNHDA and SQIVND (reference sequence). After removal of 5 bases from V and 2 bases from J, the junction contained 6 bases not matched to a gene. The CDR3 is 14 residues long.

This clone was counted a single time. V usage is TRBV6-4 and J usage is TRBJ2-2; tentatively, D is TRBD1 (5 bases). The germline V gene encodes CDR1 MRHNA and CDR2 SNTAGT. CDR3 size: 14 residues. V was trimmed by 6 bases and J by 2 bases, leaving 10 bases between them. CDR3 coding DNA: TGTGCCAGCAGGAGACAGCCCAACACCGGGGAGCTGTTTTTT. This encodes CASRRQPNTGELFF.

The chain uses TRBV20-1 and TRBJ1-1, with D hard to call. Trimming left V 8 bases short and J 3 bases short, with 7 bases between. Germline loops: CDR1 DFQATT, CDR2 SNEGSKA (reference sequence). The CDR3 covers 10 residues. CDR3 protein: CSLSYTEAFF. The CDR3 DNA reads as TGCAGTCTTAGTTACACTGAAGCTTTCTTT.

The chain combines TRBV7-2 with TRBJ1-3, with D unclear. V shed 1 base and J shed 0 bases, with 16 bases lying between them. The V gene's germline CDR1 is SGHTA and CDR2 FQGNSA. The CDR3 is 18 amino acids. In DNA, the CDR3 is TGTGCCAGCAGCTTAGTCGGTGTAGCTGTTAACTCTGGAAACACCATATATTTT. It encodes CASSLVGVAVNSGNTIYF.

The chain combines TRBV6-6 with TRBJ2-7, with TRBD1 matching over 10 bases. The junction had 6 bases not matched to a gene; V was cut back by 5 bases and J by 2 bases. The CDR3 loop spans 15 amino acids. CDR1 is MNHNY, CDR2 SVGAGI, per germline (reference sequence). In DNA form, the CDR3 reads TGTGCCAGCAGTCCCCGGGACAGGGGCACCTACGAGCAGTACTTC. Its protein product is CASSPRDRGTYEQYF.

The CDR3 region has the DNA TGTGCCAGCAGTGTCAGGGGCAGGGGTTGGAATCAGCCCCAGCATTTT. Residues: CASSVRGRGWNQPQHF. The chain recombines TRBV2 with TRBJ1-5; a weak D match, TRBD1 (6 bases). Trimming stripped 4 bases from V and 4 bases from J, with 17 bases between. CDR1 and CDR2 (germline): SNHLY, FYNNEI. CDR3 length equals 16 residues.

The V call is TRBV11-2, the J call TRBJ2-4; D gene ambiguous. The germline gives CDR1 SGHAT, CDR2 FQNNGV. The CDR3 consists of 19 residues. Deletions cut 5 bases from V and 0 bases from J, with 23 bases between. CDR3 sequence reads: CASSPYTSIETLAKNIQYF. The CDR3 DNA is TGTGCCAGCAGCCCTTATACCTCTATAGAGACACTAGCCAAAAACATTCAGTACTTC.

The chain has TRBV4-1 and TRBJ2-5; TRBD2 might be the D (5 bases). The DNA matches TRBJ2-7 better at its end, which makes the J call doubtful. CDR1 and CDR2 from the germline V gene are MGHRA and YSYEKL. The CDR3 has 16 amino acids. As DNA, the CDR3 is TGCGCCAGCAGCCAAGAGTGGGGTCTAGCCGGGTACGAGCAGTACTTC. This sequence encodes CASSQEWGLAGYEQYF.